Below, 20 T cell receptor beta chains from the same sample are listed, as sequenced in a study of radiation and T cells in renal cell carcinoma. Indicated time point: blood 4 weeks post-SBRT, at nephrectomy. Treatment here: 15 Gy SBRT to primary tumor, nephrectomy 4 weeks later. Some clones are missing from TCRdb's copy, which holds only in-frame ones; the method was immunoSEQ multiplex PCR. The top ten hold 9.4% of the sample, which has over 85,000 clones, 85% seen once. This sample comprised blood, obtained from a patient whose treatment included radiotherapy and nephrectomy. Receptor source: a man between 45 and 60 years old with renal cell carcinoma.

This chain connects TRBV29-1 to TRBJ2-3, with TRBD2 matching 8 bases. V trimming: 6 bases; J trimming: 4 bases; junction bases outside the gene matches: 6. The CDR3 spans 13 residues. Germline loops: CDR1 SQVTM, CDR2 ANQGSEA. The CDR3 region is CSVDPGGSDTQYF. The CDR3 coding sequence is TGCAGCGTCGACCCGGGGGGGTCAGATACGCAGTATTTT.

This sequence joins TRBV7-6 and TRBJ1-4; TRBD1 aligns across 9 bases. The germline V gene encodes CDR1 SGHVS and CDR2 FNYEAQ. The CDR3 sequence is 17 residues long. Trimming removed 4 bases from V and 5 bases from J; junction bases left unmatched: 11. The CDR3 region has the DNA TGTGCCAGCAGCTCGGGACAGGGAGTATCCCCAAATGAAAAACTGTTTTTT. Protein: CASSSGQGVSPNEKLFF.

This clone came up a few times. The chain employs TRBV10-1 and TRBJ2-5; perhaps TRBD2 as D (7 bases). Germline-derived CDR1 and CDR2 are WNHNN and SYGVQD (reference sequence). V was trimmed by 2 bases and J by 5 bases, leaving 15 bases between them. CDR3 length equals 15 residues. This chain's CDR3 is CASSENRGAQETQYF. In DNA form, the CDR3 reads TGCGCCAGCAGTGAGAACCGGGGGGCGCAGGAGACCCAGTACTTC.

V is TRBV30 and J is TRBJ1-2; 9 bases align to TRBD1. After removal of 5 bases from V and 2 bases from J, the junction contained 12 bases not matched to a gene. This CDR3 has 16 amino acids. Germline V gene sequence: CDR1 GTSNPN, CDR2 SVGIG (reference sequence). CDR3: CAWYRDRALSNYGYTF. The CDR3 DNA follows: TGTGCCTGGTACCGGGACAGGGCCTTATCAAACTATGGCTACACCTTC.

This chain connects TRBV2 to TRBJ2-3; 9 nucleotides match TRBD2. Germline CDR1 and CDR2: SNHLY and FYNNEI. Germline trimming cut 5 bases from V and 3 bases from J; bases unmatched to any gene: 6. This CDR3 is built from 15 residues. CDR3 nucleotide sequence: TGTGCCAGCAGTATAGGCGGGAGGGCGACAGATACGCAGTATTTT. Its translation is CASSIGGRATDTQYF. Combining the CDR3 with reference TRBV2 and TRBJ2-3 gives the whole variable domain EPEVTQTPSHQVTQMGQEVILRCVPISNHLYFYWYRQILGQKVEFLVSFYNNEISEKSEIFDDQFSVERPDGSNFTLKIRSTKLEDSAMYFCASSIGGRATDTQYFGPGTRLTVL.

The count of this clone is one. This rearrangement joins TRBV5-1 to TRBJ1-4; 11 bases line up with TRBD1. The CDR3 has 15 residues. Germline trimming cut 3 bases from V and 4 bases from J; bases unmatched to any gene: 2. From germline, CDR1 is SGHRS and CDR2 YFSETQ. CDR3 nucleotides: TGCGCCAGCAGCTCGGGGACAGGGGGTAATGAAAAACTGTTTTTT. Its translation: CASSSGTGGNEKLFF.

This clone occurred a few times. The chain uses TRBV6-1 and TRBJ2-7; the match to TRBD1 covers 10 bases. CDR3 size: 16 residues. V lost 2 bases to trimming and J lost 3 bases; unmatched junction nucleotides: 7. Per the germline V gene, CDR1 is MNHNS and CDR2 is SASEGT. Here the CDR3 DNA reads TGTGCCAGCAGTGAACGGGGGACAGGGGTCTTCTACGAGCAGTACTTC. Encoded protein: CASSERGTGVFYEQYF.

V is TRBV4-2 and J is TRBJ2-3; TRBD2 aligns across 9 bases. The CDR3 is made up of 18 amino acids. Losses at the gene ends were 1 base for V and 2 bases for J; bases not matched to a gene: 10. Looked up from germline, CDR1 is LGHNA and CDR2 is YNFKEQ. The DNA of the CDR3 is TGTGCCAGCAGCCAAGGGGCTAGCGGGGCTTCTTTCACAGATACGCAGTATTTT. Residues: CASSQGASGASFTDTQYF.

The V call is TRBV30, the J call TRBJ1-6; weak D call: TRBD1 (6 bases). V was trimmed by 5 bases and J by 0 bases, leaving 14 bases between them. The CDR3 runs to 16 residues. CDR1 GTSNPN and CDR2 SVGIG come from the germline V gene (reference sequence). This chain's CDR3 is CAWGTGPSSYNSPLHF. Written as DNA, the CDR3 is TGTGCCTGGGGAACAGGGCCGAGCTCCTATAATTCACCCCTCCACTTT. Supplemented by reference TRBV30 and TRBJ1-6, the full variable domain reads SQTIHQWPATLVQPVGSPLSLECTVEGTSNPNLYWYRQAAGRGLQLLFYSVGIGQISSEVPQNLSASRPQDRQFILSSKKLLLSDSGFYLCAWGTGPSSYNSPLHFGNGTRLTVT.

The chain carries TRBV19 and TRBJ1-2, with D uncertain. CDR1 is LNHDA, CDR2 SQIVND, per germline (reference sequence). The CDR3 runs to 14 residues. The V end was cut by 3 bases, the J end by 6 bases, with 14 bases between. This CDR3 is CASSMIGGLDGYTF. DNA of the CDR3: TGTGCCAGTAGTATGATCGGAGGGCTCGATGGCTACACCTTC.

On this clone: Other DNA sequences from this sample encode an identical CDR3 as well. V gene TRBV11-3 combines with J gene TRBJ1-1; D gene uncertain. Germline CDR1 SGHNT, CDR2 YENEEA. The V gene lost 1 base and the J gene lost 4 bases, with 7 bases spanning the gap. The CDR3 is made up of 13 amino acids. In DNA form, the CDR3 reads TGTGCCAGCAGCTTAGCGGGTGGCACTGAAGCTTTCTTT. This sequence encodes CASSLAGGTEAFF.

V and J are TRBV19 and TRBJ2-6; D unresolved. The CDR3 extends over 15 amino acids. V was clipped by 5 bases and J by 0 bases, with 8 bases between them. From germline, CDR1 is LNHDA and CDR2 SQIVND (reference sequence). CDR3 nucleotide sequence: TGTGCCAGTAGTGCCAGATACTCTGGGGCCAACGTCCTGACTTTC. It encodes CASSARYSGANVLTF.

The chain couples TRBV9 to TRBJ2-2, with 8 bases matching TRBD2. CDR1 SGDLS and CDR2 YYNGEE come from the germline V gene. J gave up 4 bases and V 4 bases, and 15 bases lay outside the gene matches. The CDR3 consists of 18 residues. CDR3 DNA sequence: TGTGCCAGCAGCCCTACTAGCGGCCAAGTGGGGGGCACCGGGGAGCTGTTTTTT. It translates to CASSPTSGQVGGTGELFF.

The chain combines TRBV10-3 with TRBJ1-6; the D gene is possibly TRBD1 (5 bases). The CDR3 has 14 residues. Germline-derived CDR1 and CDR2 are ENHRY and SYGVKD. V lost 3 bases and J lost 7, with 10 bases in between. This chain's CDR3 is CAISDGTSNSPLHF. For the CDR3, the DNA is TGTGCCATCAGTGACGGGACGTCAAATTCACCCCTCCACTTT.

The chain links TRBV30 to TRBJ2-7; 8 positions agree with TRBD1. The trim removed 3 bases at V and 3 bases at J, leaving 7 bases unmatched. The CDR3 spans 14 residues. Germline V CDR1 and CDR2: GTSNPN, SVGIG (reference sequence). The CDR3 protein is CAWSRQGQYYEQYF. The CDR3 nucleotides are TGTGCCTGGAGCAGACAGGGGCAATACTACGAGCAGTACTTC.

J is TRBJ2-3 and V is TRBV5-1; 7 nucleotides match TRBD2. In germline, CDR1 is SGHRS, CDR2 YFSETQ. The CDR3 covers 15 residues. The V and J ends lost 4 bases and 2 bases, in that order; junction bases with no gene match: 7. Here the CDR3 reads CASSISSGPTDTQYF. For the CDR3, the DNA is TGCGCCAGCAGCATATCTAGCGGCCCCACAGATACGCAGTATTTT.

The J gene is TRBJ2-1, the V gene TRBV5-1; D gene uncertain. The CDR3 spans 15 residues. The germline V gene encodes CDR1 SGHRS and CDR2 YFSETQ. The V end was cut by 0 bases, the J end by 1 base, with 8 bases between. CDR3: CASSLAPPSYNEQFF. The CDR3 DNA sequence: TGCGCCAGCAGCTTGGCACCGCCATCCTACAATGAGCAGTTCTTC.

This chain uses TRBV4-1 with TRBJ1-5; D gene ambiguous. Germline V gene data show CDR1 as MGHRA and CDR2 as YSYEKL. The CDR3 loop spans 14 amino acids. V gave up 2 bases and J gave up 0 bases, with 5 bases separating them. The CDR3 protein is CASSQTDSNQPQHF. The CDR3 DNA sequence: TGCGCCAGCAGCCAAACAGATAGCAATCAGCCCCAGCATTTT.

This sequence joins TRBV27 and TRBJ1-5, with D unresolved. Trimming cost V 3 bases and J 5 bases, with 8 bases left between them. The germline V gene has CDR1 MNHEY and CDR2 SMNVEV (reference sequence). This CDR3 spans 13 amino acids. The CDR3 nucleotides read TGTGCCAGCAGTTTCCCCACTCATCAGCCCCAGCATTTT. Protein sequence: CASSFPTHQPQHF.

This clone appeared a single time. The V gene is TRBV7-9, the J gene TRBJ2-7; TRBD1 matches 8 bases. Trimming took 4 bases from V and 3 from J; bases not matched to a gene: 5. Per the germline V gene, CDR1 is SEHNR and CDR2 is FQNEAQ (reference sequence). The CDR3 covers 14 residues. For the CDR3, the DNA is TGTGCCAGCAGCTATTACAGGGGGAACTACGAGCAGTACTTC. Translating gives CASSYYRGNYEQYF.